The rows below give T cell receptor beta chains drawn from one sample of a study of T cell responses to AZD1222 COVID-19 vaccine. Method: immunoSEQ multiplex PCR; TCRdb's copy keeps in-frame clones and lacks some. The data contain some 120,000 clones, approximately 87% of them singletons. Sequences were derived from peripheral blood, sampled on day 0 of AZD1222 vaccination. The receptors shown here come from an adult in good health. CDR3s leave out the opening cysteine and the closing phenylalanine or tryptophan.

j_call v_call cdr3_aa
TRBJ2-5 TRBV5-1 ASSLSLAGQETQY
TRBJ2-2 TRBV5-1 ASSSGLAVGSTGELF
TRBJ2-1 TRBV11-1 ASSSRTGTWEF
TRBJ2-2 TRBV15 ATSSALGANTGELF
TRBJ1-5 TRBV25-1 ASMGPGTGRRNQPQH
TRBJ2-3 TRBV18 ASSWLITDTQY
TRBJ1-5 TRBV6-5 ASSYAEGRRNQPQH
TRBJ1-4 TRBV28 ASSFSGPNEKLF
TRBJ1-1 TRBV11-2 ASSLHMNTEAF
TRBJ2-1 TRBV7-8 ASSPLDGPLYDEQF
TRBJ2-1 TRBV28 ASSLVVSYNEQF
TRBJ2-3 TRBV19 ASSIQYRRSSTDTQY
TRBJ2-7 TRBV5-1 ASSLRASVYEQY
TRBJ2-7 TRBV19 ASSLRQGVSYEQY
TRBJ2-7 TRBV30 AWSVGTLIVEQY
TRBJ2-7 TRBV15 ATSSPGLATEQY
TRBJ2-7 TRBV29-1 SVYTATSNYEQY
TRBJ2-2 TRBV29-1 SVAGRVVGELF
TRBJ1-2 TRBV27 ASSPNPDSNYGYT
TRBJ1-1 TRBV5-1 ASSLPDGPMNTEAF
TRBJ2-6 TRBV28 ASSLSGGANVLT
TRBJ1-1 TRBV10-3 AIGTIGTSNTEAF
TRBJ2-5 TRBV21-1 ASSNPPRTSGSGETQY
TRBJ2-2 TRBV9 ASSVELGLATGELF
TRBJ2-2 TRBV30 AWRTGGPSGELF
TRBJ1-1 TRBV15 ATSRDVVGVGRRNTEAF
TRBJ2-7 TRBV30 AWSATGGEQY
TRBJ1-2 TRBV28 ASSLGGISGGYT
TRBJ1-1 TRBV2 ASSGVPAEAF
TRBJ2-7 TRBV5-1 ASSLGRQGRQY
TRBJ2-1 TRBV19 ASSLVSGSSTYNEQF
TRBJ2-7 TRBV21-1 ASSKGRGSRYEQY
TRBJ1-2 TRBV18 ASSPGQGVDYGYT